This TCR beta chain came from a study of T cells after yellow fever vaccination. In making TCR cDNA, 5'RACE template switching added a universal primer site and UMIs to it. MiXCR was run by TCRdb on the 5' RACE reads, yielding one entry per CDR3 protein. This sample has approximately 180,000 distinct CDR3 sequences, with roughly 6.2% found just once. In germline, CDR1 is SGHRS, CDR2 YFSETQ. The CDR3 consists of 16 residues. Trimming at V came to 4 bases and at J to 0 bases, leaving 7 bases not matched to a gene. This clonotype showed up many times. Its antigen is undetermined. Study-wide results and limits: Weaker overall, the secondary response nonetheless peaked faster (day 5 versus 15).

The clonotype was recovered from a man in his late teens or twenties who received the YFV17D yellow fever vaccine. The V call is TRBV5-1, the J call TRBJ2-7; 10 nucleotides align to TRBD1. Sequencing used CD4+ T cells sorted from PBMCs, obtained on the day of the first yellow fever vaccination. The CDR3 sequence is CASSPDGTGVSYEQYF. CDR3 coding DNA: TGCGCCAGCAGCCCGGACGGGACAGGGGTCTCCTACGAGCAGTACTTC.